This T cell receptor beta chain is from a study of T cell responses to AZD1222 COVID-19 vaccine. CDR3 length equals 15 residues. Germline loops: CDR1 SEHNR, CDR2 FQNEAQ (reference sequence). V trimming: 5 bases; J trimming: 0 bases; junction bases outside the gene matches: 6. The protocol was immunoSEQ multiplex PCR, while the TCRdb copy is restricted to in-frame clones and leaves out a portion. The sample shows roughly 75,000 clones, 80% to 85% of them seen only once. This TCR derives from an adult in good health. The rearrangement uses TRBV7-9 and TRBJ2-7; 8 bases agree with TRBD1. Source: peripheral blood, taken on day 0 of AZD1222 vaccination. The CDR3 spells CASSQGAVRSYEQYF. The CDR3 coding sequence is TGTGCCAGCAGCCAGGGGGCTGTACGCTCCTACGAGCAGTACTTC.